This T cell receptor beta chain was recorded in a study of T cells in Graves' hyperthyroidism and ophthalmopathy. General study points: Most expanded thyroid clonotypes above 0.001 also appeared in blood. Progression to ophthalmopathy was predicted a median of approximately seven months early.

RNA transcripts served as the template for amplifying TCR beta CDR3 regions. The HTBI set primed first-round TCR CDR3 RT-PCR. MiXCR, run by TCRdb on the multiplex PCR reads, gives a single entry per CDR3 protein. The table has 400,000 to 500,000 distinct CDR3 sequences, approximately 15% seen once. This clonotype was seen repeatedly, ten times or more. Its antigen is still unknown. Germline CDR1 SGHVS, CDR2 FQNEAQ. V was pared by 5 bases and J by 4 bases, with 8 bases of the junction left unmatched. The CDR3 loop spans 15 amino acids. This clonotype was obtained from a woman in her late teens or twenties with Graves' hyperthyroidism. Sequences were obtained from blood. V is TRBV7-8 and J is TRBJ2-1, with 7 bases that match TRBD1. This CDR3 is CASSLTGQRYNEQFF. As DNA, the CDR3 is TGTGCCAGCAGCCTCACGGGACAGAGATACAATGAGCAGTTCTTC.